This record covers a single T cell receptor beta chain. In the original workflow: Researchers report that nucleated cell counts were estimated from reference gene primer amplification. Sequenced by immunoSEQ multiplex PCR; TCRdb stores in-frame clones only, minus some. Clone size and the V and J calls come from that table; the DNA yielded D and trimming. Of around 190,000 clones detected, about 85% appear once; the ten largest clones hold approximately 1%. The CDR3 totals 16 residues. CDR1 LNHDA and CDR2 SQIVND come from the germline V gene (reference sequence). V was cut by 4 bases and J by 6 bases, with 19 bases left in between. The data were taken from a study of blood T cell repertoires in COVID-19.

The chain uses TRBV19 and TRBJ1-5; D unresolved. The sequence was obtained from a man aged 30-40 years with acute or convalescent COVID-19. The sequencing sample was made of peripheral blood. The CDR3 is CASSTGVVAGFQPQHF. CDR3 in DNA: TGTGCCAGTAGTACAGGTGTAGTCGCTGGGTTTCAGCCCCAGCATTTT. Supplemented by reference TRBV19 and TRBJ1-5, the full variable domain reads DGGITQSPKYLFRKEGQNVTLSCEQNLNHDAMYWYRQDPGQGLRLIYYSQIVNDFQKGDIAEGYSVSREKKESFPLTVTSAQKNPTAFYLCASSTGVVAGFQPQHFGDGTRLSIL.